A single T cell receptor beta chain is shown here with its context. The sample has other DNA sequences that encode this CDR3 too. Per the authors' pipeline: Quantification of nucleated cells was approximated via reference gene primer amplification. Produced via immunoSEQ multiplex PCR; TCRdb's table is partial and in-frame only. The V and J calls and clone size come from that table; D and trimming were worked out from the DNA. The table lists some 200,000 clones, 75% to 90% of them singletons, with around 6.5% in the top ten. Germline V gene data show CDR1 as SGDLS and CDR2 as YYNGEE. This CDR3 contains 15 residues. V shed 0 bases, J shed 3 bases, and the junction held 6 bases outside the gene matches. The source of the sample is a study of blood T cell repertoires in COVID-19. Whole-study context: Sites across the United States, Italy and Spain contributed samples from acute and convalescent COVID-19. The cDNA or gDNA used as material had been derived from T cells, B-cell-depleted T cells, or PBMCs.

The clonotype was recovered from a woman aged 40 to 50 with acute or convalescent COVID-19. The genes are TRBV9 and TRBJ2-7; 7 positions agree with TRBD2. The source material was peripheral blood. The CDR3 sequence is CASSVAGGGYYEQYF. CDR3 nucleotides: TGTGCCAGCAGCGTAGCTGGGGGGGGGTACTACGAGCAGTACTTC.